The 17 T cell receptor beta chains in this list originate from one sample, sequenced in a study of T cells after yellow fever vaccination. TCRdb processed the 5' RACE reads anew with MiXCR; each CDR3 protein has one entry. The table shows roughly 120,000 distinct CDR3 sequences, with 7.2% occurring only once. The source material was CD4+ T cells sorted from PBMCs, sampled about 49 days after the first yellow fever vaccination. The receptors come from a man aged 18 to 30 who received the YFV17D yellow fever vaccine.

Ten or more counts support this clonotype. The CDR3 sequence: CASSSTKTGLETQYF. In DNA form, the CDR3 reads TGTGCCAGCAGCTCGACAAAGACAGGGCTGGAGACCCAGTACTTC. The chain combines TRBV5-4 with TRBJ2-5, with TRBD1 matching 7 bases. CDR3 length: 15 amino acids. Germline V CDR1 and CDR2: SGHNT, YYREEE (reference sequence). Trimming cost V 3 bases and J 5 bases; bases outside gene matches: 10.

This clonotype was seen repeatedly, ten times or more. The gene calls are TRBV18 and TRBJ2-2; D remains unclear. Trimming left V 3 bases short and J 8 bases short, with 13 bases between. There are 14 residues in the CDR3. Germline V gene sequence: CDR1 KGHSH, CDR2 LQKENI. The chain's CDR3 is CASSPLSFEGELFF. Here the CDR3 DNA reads TGTGCCAGCTCACCGTTGAGCTTCGAGGGGGAGCTGTTTTTT.

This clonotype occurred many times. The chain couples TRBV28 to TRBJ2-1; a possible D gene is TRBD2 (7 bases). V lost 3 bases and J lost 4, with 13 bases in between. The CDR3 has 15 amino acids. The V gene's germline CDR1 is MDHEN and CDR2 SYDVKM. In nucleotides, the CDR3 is TGTGCCAGCAGTTTCCCGGGGGGCCGTTACAATGAGCAGTTCTTC. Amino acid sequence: CASSFPGGRYNEQFF. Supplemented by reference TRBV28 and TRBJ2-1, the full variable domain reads DVKVTQSSRYLVKRTGEKVFLECVQDMDHENMFWYRQDPGLGLRLIYFSYDVKMKEKGDIPEGYSVSREKKERFSLILESASTNQTSMYLCASSFPGGRYNEQFFGPGTRLTVL.

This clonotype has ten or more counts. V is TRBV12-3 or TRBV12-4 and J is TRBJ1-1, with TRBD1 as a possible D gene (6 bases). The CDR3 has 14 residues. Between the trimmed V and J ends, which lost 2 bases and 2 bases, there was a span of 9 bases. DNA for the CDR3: TGTGCCAGCAGTTTAAGGACAGCAAACACTGAAGCTTTCTTT. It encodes CASSLRTANTEAFF.

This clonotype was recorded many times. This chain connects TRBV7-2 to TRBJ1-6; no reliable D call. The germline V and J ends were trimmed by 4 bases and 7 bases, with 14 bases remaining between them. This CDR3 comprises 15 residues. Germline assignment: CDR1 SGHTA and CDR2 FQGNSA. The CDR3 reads CASSSRWVGNSPLHF. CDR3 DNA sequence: TGTGCCAGCAGCTCCCGTTGGGTCGGCAATTCACCCCTCCACTTT.

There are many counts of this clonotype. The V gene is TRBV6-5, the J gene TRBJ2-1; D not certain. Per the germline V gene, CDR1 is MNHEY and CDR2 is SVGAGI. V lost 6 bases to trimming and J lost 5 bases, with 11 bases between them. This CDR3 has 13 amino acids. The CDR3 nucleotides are TGTGCCAGCAGACTCGGACCAAACAATGAGCAGTTCTTC. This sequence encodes CASRLGPNNEQFF.

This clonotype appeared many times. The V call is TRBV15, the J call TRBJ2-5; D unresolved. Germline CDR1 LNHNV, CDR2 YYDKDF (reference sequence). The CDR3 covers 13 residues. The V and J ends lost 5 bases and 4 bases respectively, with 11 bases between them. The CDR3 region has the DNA TGTGCCACCAGCCCACGAGTGCGAGAGACCCAGTACTTC. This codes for CATSPRVRETQYF.

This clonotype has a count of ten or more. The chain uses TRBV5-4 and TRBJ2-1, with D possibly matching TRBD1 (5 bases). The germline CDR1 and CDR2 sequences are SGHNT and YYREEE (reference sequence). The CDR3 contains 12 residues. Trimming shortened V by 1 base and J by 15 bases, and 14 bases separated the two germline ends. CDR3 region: CASSLLGQVGFF. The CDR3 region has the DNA TGTGCCAGCAGCTTGCTCGGACAAGTGGGGTTCTTC.

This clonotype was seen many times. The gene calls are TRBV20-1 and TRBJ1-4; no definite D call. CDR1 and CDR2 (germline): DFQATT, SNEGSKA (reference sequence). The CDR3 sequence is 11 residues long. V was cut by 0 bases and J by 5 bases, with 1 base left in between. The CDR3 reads CSARENEKLFF. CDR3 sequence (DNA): TGCAGTGCTAGAGAGAATGAAAAACTGTTTTTT.

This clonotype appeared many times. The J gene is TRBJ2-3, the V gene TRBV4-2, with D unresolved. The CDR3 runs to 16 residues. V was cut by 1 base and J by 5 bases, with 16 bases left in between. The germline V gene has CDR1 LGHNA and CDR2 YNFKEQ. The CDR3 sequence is CASSQGFSGYEDTQYF. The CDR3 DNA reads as TGTGCCAGCAGCCAAGGATTCTCCGGTTATGAAGATACGCAGTATTTT.

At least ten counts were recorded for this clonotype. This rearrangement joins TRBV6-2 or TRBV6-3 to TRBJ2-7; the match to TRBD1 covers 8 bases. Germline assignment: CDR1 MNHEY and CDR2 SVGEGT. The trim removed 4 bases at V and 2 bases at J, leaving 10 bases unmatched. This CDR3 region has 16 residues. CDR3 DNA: TGTGCCAGCAGTTCCGGTTTGGGGACAGGTACCTACGAGCAGTACTTC. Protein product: CASSSGLGTGTYEQYF.

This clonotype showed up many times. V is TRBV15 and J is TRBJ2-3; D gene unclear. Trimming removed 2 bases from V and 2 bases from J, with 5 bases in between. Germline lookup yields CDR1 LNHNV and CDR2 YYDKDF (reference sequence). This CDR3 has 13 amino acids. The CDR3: CATSRRPTDTQYF. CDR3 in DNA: TGTGCCACCAGCAGACGGCCCACAGATACGCAGTATTTT.

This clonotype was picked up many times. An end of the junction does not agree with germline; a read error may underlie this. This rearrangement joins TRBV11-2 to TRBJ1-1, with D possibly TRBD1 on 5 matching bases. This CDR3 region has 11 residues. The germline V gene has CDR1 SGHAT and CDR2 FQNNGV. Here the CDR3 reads CASSLDRRQRF. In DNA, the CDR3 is TGTGCCAGCAGCTTAGATCGGCGACAGCGGTTT.

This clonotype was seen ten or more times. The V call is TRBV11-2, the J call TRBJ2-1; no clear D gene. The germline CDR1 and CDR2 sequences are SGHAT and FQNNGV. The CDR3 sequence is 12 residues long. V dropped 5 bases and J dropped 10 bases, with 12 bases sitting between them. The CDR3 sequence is CASSQGPVEQFF. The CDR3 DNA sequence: TGTGCCAGCAGCCAAGGACCCGTAGAGCAGTTCTTC.

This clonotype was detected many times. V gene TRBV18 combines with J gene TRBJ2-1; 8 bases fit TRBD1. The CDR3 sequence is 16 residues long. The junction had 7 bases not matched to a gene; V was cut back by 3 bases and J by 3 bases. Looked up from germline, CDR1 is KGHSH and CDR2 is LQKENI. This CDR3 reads CASSPFRGQDYNEQFF. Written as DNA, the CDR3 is TGTGCCAGCTCACCGTTCAGGGGGCAGGACTACAATGAGCAGTTCTTC.

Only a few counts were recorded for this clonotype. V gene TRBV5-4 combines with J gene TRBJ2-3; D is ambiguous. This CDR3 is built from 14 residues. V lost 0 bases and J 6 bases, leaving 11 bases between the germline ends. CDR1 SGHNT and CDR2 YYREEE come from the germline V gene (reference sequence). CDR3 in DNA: TGTGCCAGCAGCTTGGTCACGGCTAGGGATACGCAGTATTTT. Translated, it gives CASSLVTARDTQYF.

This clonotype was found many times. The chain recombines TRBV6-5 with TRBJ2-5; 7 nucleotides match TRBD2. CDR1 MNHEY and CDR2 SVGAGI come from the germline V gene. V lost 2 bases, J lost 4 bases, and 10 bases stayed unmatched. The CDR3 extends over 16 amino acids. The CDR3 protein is CASSYRSGLGGETQYF. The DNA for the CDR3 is TGTGCCAGCAGTTACCGTAGCGGGTTGGGAGGAGAGACCCAGTACTTC.